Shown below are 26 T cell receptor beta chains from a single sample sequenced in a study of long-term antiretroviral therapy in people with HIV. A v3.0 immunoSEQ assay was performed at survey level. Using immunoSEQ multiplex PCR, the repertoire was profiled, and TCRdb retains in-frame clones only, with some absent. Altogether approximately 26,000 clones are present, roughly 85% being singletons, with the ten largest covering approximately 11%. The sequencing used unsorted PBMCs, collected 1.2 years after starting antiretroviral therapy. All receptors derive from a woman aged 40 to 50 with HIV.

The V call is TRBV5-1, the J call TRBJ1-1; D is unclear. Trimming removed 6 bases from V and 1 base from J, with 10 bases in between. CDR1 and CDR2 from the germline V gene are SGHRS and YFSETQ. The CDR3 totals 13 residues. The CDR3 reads CASKSQGNTEAFF. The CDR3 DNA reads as TGCGCCAGCAAGAGCCAAGGGAACACTGAAGCTTTCTTT.

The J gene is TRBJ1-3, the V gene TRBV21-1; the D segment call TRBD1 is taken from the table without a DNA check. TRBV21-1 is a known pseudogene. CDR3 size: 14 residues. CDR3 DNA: TGTGCCAGCACGGCAGGGGAAAGGAGAAACACCATATATTTT. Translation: CASTAGERRNTIYF.

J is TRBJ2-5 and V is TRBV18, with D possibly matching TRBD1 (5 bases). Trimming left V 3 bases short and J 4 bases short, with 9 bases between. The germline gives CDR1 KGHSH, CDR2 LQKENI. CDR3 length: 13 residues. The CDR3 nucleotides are TGTGCCAGCTCACCCGACAGCCTAGAGACCCAGTACTTC. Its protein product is CASSPDSLETQYF.

The CDR3 reads CASSMGLSEAFF. The CDR3 coding sequence is TGTGCCAGTAGTATGGGCCTAAGTGAAGCTTTCTTT. The V and J genes are TRBV19 and TRBJ1-1; no reliable D call. Per germline, CDR1 LNHDA and CDR2 SQIVND (reference sequence). This CDR3 comprises 12 residues. V was shortened by 3 bases and J by 7 bases, with 9 bases between the two germline ends.

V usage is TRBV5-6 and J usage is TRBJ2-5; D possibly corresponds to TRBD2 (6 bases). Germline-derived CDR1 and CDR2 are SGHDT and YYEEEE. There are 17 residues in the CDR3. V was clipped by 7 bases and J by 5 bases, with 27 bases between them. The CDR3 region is CASASARGSLWMETQYF. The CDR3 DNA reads TGTGCCAGCGCCTCGGCGCGGGGAAGTTTATGGATGGAGACCCAGTACTTC.

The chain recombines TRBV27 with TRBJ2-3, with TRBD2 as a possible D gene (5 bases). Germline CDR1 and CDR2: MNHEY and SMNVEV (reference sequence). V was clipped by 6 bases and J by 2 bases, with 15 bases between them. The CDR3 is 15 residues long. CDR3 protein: CASSRNSGFTDTQYF. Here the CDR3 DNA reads TGTGCCAGCAGCAGGAACAGCGGCTTCACAGATACGCAGTATTTT.

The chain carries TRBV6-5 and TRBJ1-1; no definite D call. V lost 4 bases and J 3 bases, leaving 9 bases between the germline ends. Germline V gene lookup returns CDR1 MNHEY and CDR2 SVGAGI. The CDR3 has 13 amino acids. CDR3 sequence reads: CASSFTRYTEAFF. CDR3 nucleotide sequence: TGTGCCAGCAGTTTCACTAGGTACACTGAAGCTTTCTTT.

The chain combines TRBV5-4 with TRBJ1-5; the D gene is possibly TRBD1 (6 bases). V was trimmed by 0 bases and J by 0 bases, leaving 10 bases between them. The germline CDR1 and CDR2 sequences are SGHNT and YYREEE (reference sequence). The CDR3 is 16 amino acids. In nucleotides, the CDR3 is TGTGCCAGCAGCTTGGGGGGGGCGTATAGCAATCAGCCCCAGCATTTT. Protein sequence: CASSLGGAYSNQPQHF.

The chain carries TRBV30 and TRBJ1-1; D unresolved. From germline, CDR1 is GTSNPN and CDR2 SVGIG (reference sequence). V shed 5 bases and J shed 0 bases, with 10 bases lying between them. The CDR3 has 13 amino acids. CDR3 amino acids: CAWYDLLNTEAFF. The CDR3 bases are TGTGCCTGGTATGACTTACTGAACACTGAAGCTTTCTTT.

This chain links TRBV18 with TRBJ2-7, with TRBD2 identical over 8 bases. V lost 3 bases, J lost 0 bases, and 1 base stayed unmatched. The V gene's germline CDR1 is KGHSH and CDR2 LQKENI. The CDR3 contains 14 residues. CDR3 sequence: CASSPSGGSYEQYF. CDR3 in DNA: TGTGCCAGCTCACCGAGCGGGGGCTCCTACGAGCAGTACTTC.

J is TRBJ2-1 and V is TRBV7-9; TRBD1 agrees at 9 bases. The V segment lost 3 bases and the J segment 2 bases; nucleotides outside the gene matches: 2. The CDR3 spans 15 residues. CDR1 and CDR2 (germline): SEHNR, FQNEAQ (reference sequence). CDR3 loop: CASSFDRGAYNEQFF. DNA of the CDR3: TGTGCCAGCAGCTTCGACAGGGGGGCCTACAATGAGCAGTTCTTC.

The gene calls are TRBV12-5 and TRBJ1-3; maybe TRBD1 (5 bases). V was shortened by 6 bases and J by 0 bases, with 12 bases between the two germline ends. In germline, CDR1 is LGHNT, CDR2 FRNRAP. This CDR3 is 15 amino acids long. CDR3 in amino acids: CASGPGSFSGNTIYF. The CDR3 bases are TGTGCTAGTGGCCCAGGGTCTTTCTCTGGAAACACCATATATTTT. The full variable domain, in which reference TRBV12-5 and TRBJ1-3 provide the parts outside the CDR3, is DARVTQTPRHKVTEMGQEVTMRCQPILGHNTVFWYRQTMMQGLELLAYFRNRAPLDDSGMPKDRFSAEMPDATLATLKIQPSEPRDSAVYFCASGPGSFSGNTIYFGEGSWLTVV.

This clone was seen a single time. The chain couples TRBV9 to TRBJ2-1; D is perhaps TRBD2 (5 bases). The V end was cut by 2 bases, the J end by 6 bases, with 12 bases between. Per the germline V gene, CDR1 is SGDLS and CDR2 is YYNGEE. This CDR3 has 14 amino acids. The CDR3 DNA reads TGTGCCAGCAGCGTCGAATACGGAGGCAATGAGCAGTTCTTC. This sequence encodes CASSVEYGGNEQFF.

The DNA of the CDR3 is TGTGCCAGCAGCTTAGAATCGGGGGGCGCTGAAGCTTTCTTT. Amino acids: CASSLESGGAEAFF. The gene calls are TRBV11-3 and TRBJ1-1; maybe TRBD1 (6 bases). The V end was cut by 0 bases, the J end by 6 bases, with 11 bases between. The length of the CDR3 is 14 residues. Germline loops: CDR1 SGHNT, CDR2 YENEEA.

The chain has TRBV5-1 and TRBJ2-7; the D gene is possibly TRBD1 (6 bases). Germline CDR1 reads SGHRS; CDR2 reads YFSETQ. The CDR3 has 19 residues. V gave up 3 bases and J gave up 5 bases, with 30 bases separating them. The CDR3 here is CASSSRGPGPQDRLNEQYF. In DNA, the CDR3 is TGCGCCAGCAGCTCACGGGGCCCAGGTCCCCAAGACAGGTTGAACGAGCAGTACTTC. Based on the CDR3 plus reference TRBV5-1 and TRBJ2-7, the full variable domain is KAGVTQTPRYLIKTRGQQVTLSCSPISGHRSVSWYQQTPGQGLQFLFEYFSETQRNKGNFPGRFSGRQFSNSRSEMNVSTLELGDSALYLCASSSRGPGPQDRLNEQYFGPGTRLTVT.

The CDR3 protein is CASSPAIPNTEAFF. As DNA, the CDR3 is TGCGCCAGCAGCCCCGCCATCCCTAACACTGAAGCTTTCTTT. The chain uses TRBV5-1 and TRBJ1-1; D is undetermined. CDR1 and CDR2 (germline): SGHRS, YFSETQ. V dropped 4 bases and J dropped 2 bases, with 12 bases sitting between them. This CDR3 comprises 14 residues.

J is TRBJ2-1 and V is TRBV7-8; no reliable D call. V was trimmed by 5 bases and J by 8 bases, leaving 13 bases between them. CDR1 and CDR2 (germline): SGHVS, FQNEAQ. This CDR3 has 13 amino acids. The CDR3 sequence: CASSTSEVDEQFF. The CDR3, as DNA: TGTGCCAGCAGCACATCGGAAGTGGATGAGCAGTTCTTC.

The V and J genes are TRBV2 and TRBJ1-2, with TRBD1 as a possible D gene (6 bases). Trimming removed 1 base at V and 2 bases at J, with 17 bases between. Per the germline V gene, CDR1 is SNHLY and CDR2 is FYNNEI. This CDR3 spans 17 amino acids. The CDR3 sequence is CASSEGPVRGANYGYTF. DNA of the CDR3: TGTGCCAGCAGTGAAGGACCAGTGAGGGGGGCCAACTATGGCTACACCTTC.

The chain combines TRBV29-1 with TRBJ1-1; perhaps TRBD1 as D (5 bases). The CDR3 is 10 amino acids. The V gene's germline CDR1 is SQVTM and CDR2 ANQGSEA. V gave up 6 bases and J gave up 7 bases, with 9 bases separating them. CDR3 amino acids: CSVQTVEAFF. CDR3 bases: TGCAGCGTGCAGACAGTTGAAGCTTTCTTT.

Here the CDR3 DNA reads TGTGCCAGCAGCTCCCGGGGGGTGAACACTGAAGCTTTCTTT. Translation: CASSSRGVNTEAFF. The chain combines TRBV7-9 with TRBJ1-1; D perhaps matches TRBD1 (5 bases). Trimming removed 4 bases from V and 0 bases from J, with 9 bases in between. The CDR3 covers 14 residues. Germline V gene data show CDR1 as SEHNR and CDR2 as FQNEAQ (reference sequence).

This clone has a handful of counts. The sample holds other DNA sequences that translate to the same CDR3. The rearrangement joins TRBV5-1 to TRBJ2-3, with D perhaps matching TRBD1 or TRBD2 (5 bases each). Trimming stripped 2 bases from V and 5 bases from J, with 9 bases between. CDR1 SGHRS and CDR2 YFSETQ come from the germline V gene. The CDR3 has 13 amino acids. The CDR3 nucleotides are TGCGCCAGCAGCTTCTGGGGGAGAGATACGCAGTATTTT. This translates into CASSFWGRDTQYF.

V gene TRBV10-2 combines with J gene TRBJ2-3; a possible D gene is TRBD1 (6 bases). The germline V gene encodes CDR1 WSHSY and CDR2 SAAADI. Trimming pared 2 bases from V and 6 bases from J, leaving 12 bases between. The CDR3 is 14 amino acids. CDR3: CASSEGGSGDTQYF. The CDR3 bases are TGCGCCAGCAGTGAGGGGGGCTCAGGGGATACGCAGTATTTT.

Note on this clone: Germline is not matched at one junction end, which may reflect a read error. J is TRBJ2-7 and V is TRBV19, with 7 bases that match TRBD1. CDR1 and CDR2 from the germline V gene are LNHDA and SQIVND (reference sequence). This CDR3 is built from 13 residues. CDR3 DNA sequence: TGTGCGAGTAGAGCAGGGGGCTCCTACGAGCAGTACTTC. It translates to CASRAGGSYEQYF.

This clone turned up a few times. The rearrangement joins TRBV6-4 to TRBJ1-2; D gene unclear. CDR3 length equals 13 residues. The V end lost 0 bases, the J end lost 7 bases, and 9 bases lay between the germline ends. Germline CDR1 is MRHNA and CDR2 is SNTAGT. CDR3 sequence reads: CASSDSRVFGYTF. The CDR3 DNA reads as TGTGCCAGCAGTGACTCAAGGGTTTTTGGCTACACCTTC.

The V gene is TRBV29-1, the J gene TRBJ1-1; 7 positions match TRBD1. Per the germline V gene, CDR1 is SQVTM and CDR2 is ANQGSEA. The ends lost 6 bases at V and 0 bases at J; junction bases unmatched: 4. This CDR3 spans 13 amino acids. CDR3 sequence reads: CSVSTGMNTEAFF. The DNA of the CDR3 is TGCAGCGTCTCGACAGGGATGAACACTGAAGCTTTCTTT.

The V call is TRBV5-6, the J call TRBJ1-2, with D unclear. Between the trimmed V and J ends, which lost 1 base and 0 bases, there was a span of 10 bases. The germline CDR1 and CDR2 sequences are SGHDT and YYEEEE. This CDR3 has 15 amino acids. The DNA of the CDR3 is TGTGCCAGCAGCTTGCGGCCAGAAACTAACTATGGCTACACCTTC. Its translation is CASSLRPETNYGYTF.